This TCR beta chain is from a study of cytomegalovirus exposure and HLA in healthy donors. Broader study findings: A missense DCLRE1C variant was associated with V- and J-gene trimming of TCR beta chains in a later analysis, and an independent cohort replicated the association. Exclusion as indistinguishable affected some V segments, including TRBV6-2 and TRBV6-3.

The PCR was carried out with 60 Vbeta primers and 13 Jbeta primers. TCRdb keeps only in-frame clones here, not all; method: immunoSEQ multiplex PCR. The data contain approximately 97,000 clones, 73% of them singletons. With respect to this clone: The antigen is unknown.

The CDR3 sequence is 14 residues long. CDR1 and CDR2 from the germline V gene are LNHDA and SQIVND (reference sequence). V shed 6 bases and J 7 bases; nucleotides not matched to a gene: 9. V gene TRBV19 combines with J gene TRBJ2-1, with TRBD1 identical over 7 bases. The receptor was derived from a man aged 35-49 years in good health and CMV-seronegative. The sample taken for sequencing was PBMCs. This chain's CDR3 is CASSLQGGENEQFF. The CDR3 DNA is TGTGCCAGTAGCCTTCAAGGGGGCGAGAATGAGCAGTTCTTC.